This T cell receptor beta chain derives from a study of blood T cell repertoires in COVID-19. Study overall: Acute and convalescent COVID-19 specimens originated in the United States, Italy and Spain. T cells, B-cell-depleted T cells, or PBMCs provided the cDNA or gDNA that served as material.

Authors' data handling: Estimation of nucleated cell counts relied on the amplification of reference gene primers. The repertoire was sequenced with immunoSEQ multiplex PCR; TCRdb's copy has only in-frame clones and lacks some. The V and J calls and the clone size are those of that table, but D and trimming were determined from the DNA. The sample yields over 75,000 clones, 60% to 85% seen once. CDR3 length: 16 residues. The V gene's germline CDR1 is KGHDR and CDR2 SFDVKD. After removal of 4 bases from V and 4 bases from J, the junction contained 9 bases not matched to a gene. The sequencing sample was made of peripheral blood. The chain is built from TRBV24-1 and TRBJ2-1, with 7 bases lining up with TRBD1. The TCR was taken from a man aged 50-59 years who had recovered from COVID-19. The CDR3 protein is CATSDRTGASYNEQFF. The CDR3 DNA follows: TGTGCCACCAGTGACCGGACAGGTGCCAGTTACAATGAGCAGTTCTTC.